What follows are 18 T cell receptor beta chains derived from one specimen sequenced in a study of shared clonotypes between healthy human individuals. Sequencing was performed with immunoSEQ multiplex PCR; in TCRdb, only in-frame clones are kept and a portion is missing. Of about 2.1 million clones in the sample, 90% to 95% were seen once. CD45RO-negative, CCR7-selected cells formed the naive CD8 fraction, which excluded terminally differentiated effector memory CD45RA+ cells. The sample was naive CD8+ T cells from PBMCs. Receptors were obtained from a man between 18 and 35 years old in good health. Some clones in this sample may be carry-over from other donors' samples.

V usage is TRBV7-9 and J usage is TRBJ2-3, with D unresolved. The CDR3 has 14 amino acids. The V gene lost 2 bases and the J gene lost 1 base, with 7 bases spanning the gap. Germline loops: CDR1 SEHNR, CDR2 FQNEAQ (reference sequence). CDR3: CASSLIGGTDTQYF. CDR3 bases: TGTGCCAGCAGCTTAATTGGGGGCACAGATACGCAGTATTTT. The full variable domain, completed using reference TRBV7-9 and TRBJ2-3, is DTGVSQNPRHKITKRGQNVTFRCDPISEHNRLYWYRQTLGQGPEFLTYFQNEAQLEKSRLLSDRFSAERPKGSFSTLEIQRTEQGDSAMYLCASSLIGGTDTQYFGPGTRLTVL.

The chain is built from TRBV10-3 and TRBJ1-3; D uncertain. Germline V gene lookup returns CDR1 ENHRY and CDR2 SYGVKD. V was trimmed by 8 bases and J by 0 bases, leaving 5 bases between them. CDR3 length: 12 amino acids. CDR3 loop: CAIGASGNTIYF. For the CDR3, the DNA is TGTGCCATCGGAGCCTCTGGAAACACCATATATTTT.

A note on this clone: This specimen includes other DNA sequences encoding the same CDR3. The J gene is TRBJ2-7, the V gene TRBV27, with a tentative D call TRBD2 (6 bases). CDR1 and CDR2 (germline): MNHEY, SMNVEV (reference sequence). CDR3 length equals 13 residues. Trimming shortened V by 6 bases and J by 0 bases, and 9 bases separated the two germline ends. CDR3 nucleotide sequence: TGTGCCAGCAGGAAGGGAGGCTCCTACGAGCAGTACTTC. Its protein product is CASRKGGSYEQYF.

The chain uses TRBV27 and TRBJ1-2; D gene ambiguous. Trimming removed 0 bases from V and 7 bases from J, with 9 bases in between. Per the germline V gene, CDR1 is MNHEY and CDR2 is SMNVEV (reference sequence). The CDR3 sequence is 13 residues long. The CDR3 DNA is TGTGCCAGCAGTTTATCGGAATTGGGTGGCTACACCTTC. It translates to CASSLSELGGYTF.

This rearrangement joins TRBV9 to TRBJ2-3; D is possibly TRBD1 or TRBD2 (5 bases each). Germline CDR1 and CDR2: SGDLS and YYNGEE. The CDR3 runs to 15 residues. Trimming took off 0 bases at V and 7 bases at J, with 15 bases between the two ends. The CDR3 protein is CASSVANTGPHTQYF. For the CDR3, the DNA is TGTGCCAGCAGCGTAGCCAATACGGGGCCGCATACGCAGTATTTT.

CDR3 DNA: TGTGCCAGCAGCGCGGAATTTAATGGAACCTACGAGCAGTACTTC. The encoded protein is CASSAEFNGTYEQYF. This chain joins TRBV9 and TRBJ2-7, with D unresolved. This CDR3 has 15 residues. Trimming pared 3 bases from V and 2 bases from J, leaving 15 bases between. Germline V gives CDR1 SGDLS, CDR2 YYNGEE.

The chain joins TRBV4-1 to TRBJ1-2, with unresolved D. The CDR3 spans 15 residues. Per the germline V gene, CDR1 is MGHRA and CDR2 is YSYEKL. V gave up 1 base and J gave up 6 bases, with 15 bases separating them. The CDR3 nucleotides are TGCGCCAGCAGCCAAGTTCCGGAATGGGAGGATGGCTACACCTTC. Its protein is CASSQVPEWEDGYTF.

This sequence joins TRBV5-6 and TRBJ1-1; 8 bases fit TRBD1. V lost 3 bases to trimming and J lost 3 bases; unmatched junction nucleotides: 4. The CDR3 spans 14 residues. CDR1 is SGHDT and CDR2 is YYEEEE in the germline V gene. This CDR3 is CASSSSQGDTEAFF. Written as DNA, the CDR3 is TGTGCCAGCAGCTCGTCACAGGGGGACACTGAAGCTTTCTTT.

The chain has TRBV27 and TRBJ1-5; 7 bases are shared with TRBD1. With 8 bases clipped from V and 3 bases from J, the junction kept 7 bases outside the gene matches. The V gene's germline CDR1 is MNHEY and CDR2 SMNVEV (reference sequence). The CDR3 is 14 residues long. In DNA form, the CDR3 reads TGTGCCAGCTCCAGGGGGGGTGCCAATCAGCCCCAGCATTTT. It encodes CASSRGGANQPQHF.

The sample holds a few counts of this clone. The chain carries TRBV29-1 and TRBJ1-2; TRBD1 matches at 8 bases. The ends lost 3 bases at V and 2 bases at J; junction bases unmatched: 2. The CDR3 is 13 residues long. The germline V gene has CDR1 SQVTM and CDR2 ANQGSEA. The CDR3 region is CSVERDRNYGYTF. The CDR3 region has the DNA TGCAGCGTTGAGAGGGACAGGAACTATGGCTACACCTTC.

CDR3 residues: CASSLRGSDTGELFF. The CDR3 bases are TGTGCCAGCTCCCTCCGGGGGTCAGACACCGGGGAGCTGTTTTTT. J is TRBJ2-2 and V is TRBV7-8; TRBD2 might be the D (6 bases). Trimming removed 8 bases from V and 3 bases from J, with 16 bases in between. CDR1 is SGHVS and CDR2 is FQNEAQ in the germline V gene. The CDR3 totals 15 residues.

J is TRBJ1-5 and V is TRBV27; 7 nucleotides align to TRBD1. The CDR3 length is 15 residues. Trimming at V came to 0 bases and at J to 8 bases, leaving 7 bases not matched to a gene. Germline V gene lookup returns CDR1 MNHEY and CDR2 SMNVEV (reference sequence). The CDR3 loop reads CASSLSGGPLEPQHF. Written as DNA, the CDR3 is TGTGCCAGCAGTTTATCAGGGGGCCCATTGGAGCCCCAGCATTTT.

This clone was detected only once. The rearrangement joins TRBV19 to TRBJ2-7; D might be TRBD2 (5 bases). The CDR3 totals 14 residues. Trimming removed 4 bases at V and 3 bases at J, with 13 bases between. Germline assignment: CDR1 LNHDA and CDR2 SQIVND (reference sequence). CDR3 DNA sequence: TGTGCCAGTAGTACACGACTAACTAGCTACGAGCAGTACTTC. As protein: CASSTRLTSYEQYF.

The chain joins TRBV11-2 to TRBJ2-7; the match to TRBD1 covers 7 bases. Germline loops: CDR1 SGHAT, CDR2 FQNNGV. This CDR3 has 15 amino acids. V shed 1 base and J 3 bases; nucleotides not matched to a gene: 6. The CDR3 reads CASSLAQGELYEQYF. CDR3 DNA sequence: TGTGCCAGCAGCTTAGCCCAGGGGGAACTCTACGAGCAGTACTTC.

The chain has TRBV28 and TRBJ2-7; possibly TRBD2 for D (6 bases). Germline-derived CDR1 and CDR2 are MDHEN and SYDVKM. The ends were cut back, 8 bases at V and 6 bases at J, with 11 bases in the middle. This CDR3 comprises 11 residues. Here the CDR3 reads CASRLGGEQYF. CDR3 sequence (DNA): TGTGCCAGCCGGTTGGGGGGCGAGCAGTACTTC.

The gene calls are TRBV25-1 and TRBJ2-7; D gene unclear. Deletions cut 6 bases from V and 0 bases from J, with 18 bases between. This CDR3 has 16 residues. Germline CDR1 MGHDK, CDR2 SYGVNS. CDR3 sequence (DNA): TGTGCCAGCAGCTCCGGGTCCCAGCTCCACTCCTACGAGCAGTACTTC. Protein sequence: CASSSGSQLHSYEQYF.

This clone appeared once. The rearrangement links TRBV19 to TRBJ2-1; the D is unclear. The length of the CDR3 is 12 residues. Germline loops: CDR1 LNHDA, CDR2 SQIVND (reference sequence). With 4 bases removed from V and 10 bases from J, the gap between germline ends came to 11 bases. The CDR3 DNA follows: TGTGCCAGTAGTACTCCCCCGAGGGAGCAGTTCTTC. It yields the protein CASSTPPREQFF.

The V call is TRBV25-1, the J call TRBJ1-5, with a tentative D call TRBD1 (6 bases). CDR1 and CDR2 from the germline V gene are MGHDK and SYGVNS. CDR3 length equals 13 residues. The V gene lost 6 bases and the J gene lost 9 bases, with 15 bases spanning the gap. CDR3 amino acids: CASSQGRGGPQHF. CDR3 sequence (DNA): TGTGCCAGCAGCCAGGGGCGGGGAGGGCCCCAGCATTTT.